This T cell receptor (beta chain) was sequenced during a study of cytomegalovirus exposure and HLA in healthy donors. As for the study in general: Around 80 million unique TCR sequences came from HLA-typed donors in an early release.

Per the germline V gene, CDR1 is SSHAT and CDR2 is FNYEAQ (reference sequence). The V end lost 4 bases, the J end lost 5 bases, and 12 bases lay between the germline ends. CDR3 length equals 13 residues. 13 Jbeta primers and 60 Vbeta primers were used for the PCR. Generated by immunoSEQ multiplex PCR, the TCRdb table keeps only in-frame clones and is missing some. The profile shows some 85,000 clones, roughly 80% of them singletons. Overall study findings and caveats: Cytomegalovirus association was listed for around 180 TCR beta chains.

This clone was counted once. As yet, its antigen is unknown. The chain uses TRBV7-7 and TRBJ2-7; a possible D gene is TRBD2 (6 bases). What was sequenced was PBMCs. This clonotype originated in a middle-aged man in good health and CMV-seronegative. CDR3: CASSSGTLNEQYF. The CDR3 DNA reads as TGTGCCAGCAGCTCCGGGACTTTGAACGAGCAGTACTTC.